The 14 T cell receptor beta chains reported below all come from one sample, sequenced in a study of cytomegalovirus exposure and HLA in healthy donors. The PCR used 60 Vbeta and 13 Jbeta primers. Produced via immunoSEQ multiplex PCR; TCRdb's table is partial and in-frame only. The table shows 200,000 or so clones, with over 65% occurring only once. Sequences were obtained from PBMCs. The origin of the receptors is a man aged 40-55 years in good health and CMV-seronegative.

This chain uses TRBV11-2 with TRBJ1-4, with 8 bases aligning to TRBD1. V lost 3 bases and J lost 3; bases outside the gene matches: 3. The CDR3 is 15 residues long. Germline values: CDR1 SGHAT, CDR2 FQNNGV. CDR3 loop: CASSFSTGANEKLFF. The DNA of the CDR3 is TGTGCCAGCAGCTTCTCGACAGGGGCTAATGAAAAACTGTTTTTT.

The rearrangement links TRBV27 to TRBJ1-2; D gene uncertain. Germline CDR1 reads MNHEY; CDR2 reads SMNVEV (reference sequence). The CDR3 is 16 residues long. Between the trimmed V and J ends, which lost 6 bases and 7 bases, there was a span of 24 bases. The chain's CDR3 is CASSHFPLQDLSGYTF. The CDR3 bases are TGTGCCAGCAGCCACTTCCCGCTGCAGGATCTTAGTGGCTACACCTTC.

This clone showed up just a few times. CDR3 nucleotide sequence: TGTGCCAGAAGCAACGACAGGGGGCCTGGCTATGGCTACACCTTC. It encodes CARSNDRGPGYGYTF. The chain couples TRBV5-4 to TRBJ1-2; 10 nucleotides line up with TRBD1. V lost 8 bases to trimming and J lost 4 bases; unmatched junction nucleotides: 11. The CDR3 spans 15 residues. Per germline, CDR1 SGHNT and CDR2 YYREEE (reference sequence).

The V call is TRBV7-3, the J call TRBJ2-1; 10 nucleotides match TRBD1. V was pared by 3 bases and J by 12 bases, with 14 bases of the junction left unmatched. CDR3 length: 16 amino acids. CDR1 and CDR2 (germline): SGHTA, FQGTGA. The CDR3 reads CASSLDGQGGLQSQFF. CDR3 DNA sequence: TGTGCCAGCAGCTTGGACGGACAGGGGGGCTTACAATCGCAGTTCTTC.

The chain links TRBV4-1 to TRBJ1-4, with 7 bases aligning to TRBD1. The germline V gene has CDR1 MGHRA and CDR2 YSYEKL. The ends lost 0 bases at V and 5 bases at J; junction bases unmatched: 3. This CDR3 contains 15 residues. CDR3 coding DNA: TGCGCCAGCAGCCAAGAGGTGACAGGGAATGAAAAACTGTTTTTT. It is translated as CASSQEVTGNEKLFF.

The chain has TRBV5-4 and TRBJ2-7, with D perhaps matching TRBD1 (5 bases). Trimming took off 2 bases at V and 0 bases at J, with 9 bases between the two ends. Looked up from germline, CDR1 is SGHNT and CDR2 is YYREEE (reference sequence). The CDR3 covers 14 residues. This CDR3 reads CASSLDSDSYEQYF. CDR3 nucleotides: TGTGCCAGCAGCTTAGACAGCGACTCCTACGAGCAGTACTTC.

The chain recombines TRBV6-5 with TRBJ1-2; 7 bases match TRBD1. Per the germline V gene, CDR1 is MNHEY and CDR2 is SVGAGI. The V segment lost 6 bases and the J segment 8 bases; nucleotides outside the gene matches: 12. The CDR3 has 14 residues. CDR3 loop: CASSPGAGGSGYTF. The CDR3 DNA is TGTGCCAGCAGCCCGGGGGCAGGGGGGTCGGGCTACACCTTC.

This rearrangement joins TRBV2 to TRBJ2-3; the match to TRBD2 covers 7 bases. V lost 1 base, J lost 2 bases, and 6 bases stayed unmatched. There are 16 residues in the CDR3. Looked up from germline, CDR1 is SNHLY and CDR2 is FYNNEI. The CDR3 spells CASSEGSGANTDTQYF. In DNA, the CDR3 is TGTGCCAGCAGTGAAGGGAGCGGGGCGAACACAGATACGCAGTATTTT.

The chain employs TRBV7-7 and TRBJ1-6, with D tentatively TRBD1 (6 bases). Per the germline V gene, CDR1 is SSHAT and CDR2 is FNYEAQ (reference sequence). The CDR3 length is 16 residues. V lost 1 base to trimming and J lost 4 bases, with 11 bases between them. The CDR3 bases are TGTGCCAGCAGCTTAGGTTCAGGGGCATATAATTCACCCCTCCACTTT. Protein: CASSLGSGAYNSPLHF. Together with reference TRBV7-7 and TRBJ1-6, the CDR3 gives the full variable domain: GAGVSQSPRYKVTKRGQDVTLRCDPISSHATLYWYQQALGQGPEFLTYFNYEAQPDKSGLPSDRFSAERPEGSISTLTIQRTEQRDSAMYRCASSLGSGAYNSPLHFGNGTRLTVT.

The rearrangement joins TRBV30 to TRBJ2-5, with 8 bases fitting TRBD1. Gene TRBJ2-7 matches the end of the DNA better, so the J call may be wrong. The germline gives CDR1 GTSNPN, CDR2 SVGIG (reference sequence). The CDR3 loop spans 14 amino acids. CDR3 DNA: TGTGCCTGGAGTCTCCAGGGGGCGCGGTACGAGCAGTACTTC. It is translated as CAWSLQGARYEQYF.

The chain employs TRBV4-1 and TRBJ2-7; 7 nucleotides agree with TRBD1. V was clipped by 0 bases and J by 4 bases; unmatched bases: 9. CDR1 MGHRA and CDR2 YSYEKL come from the germline V gene. CDR3 length: 16 residues. In nucleotides, the CDR3 is TGCGCCAGCAGCCAAGAGGAAGGGGGCGCGTTATACGAGCAGTACTTC. Protein product: CASSQEEGGALYEQYF.

The chain has TRBV11-2 and TRBJ1-1, with a weak D call TRBD1 (5 bases). This CDR3 has 15 residues. Germline V CDR1 and CDR2: SGHAT, FQNNGV. V was cut by 4 bases and J by 2 bases, with 14 bases left in between. The CDR3, as DNA: TGTGCCAGCAGCTCGGTCCTTTGGGGCAACACTGAAGCTTTCTTT. It yields the protein CASSSVLWGNTEAFF.

This clone was recorded once. The V and J genes are TRBV29-1 and TRBJ2-1; TRBD2 aligns across 9 bases. The CDR3 covers 15 residues. Per the germline V gene, CDR1 is SQVTM and CDR2 is ANQGSEA. V shed 7 bases, J shed 3 bases, and the junction held 10 bases outside the gene matches. The CDR3 loop is CSAQTSGDFYNEQFF. CDR3 DNA: TGCAGCGCGCAGACTAGCGGAGACTTCTACAATGAGCAGTTCTTC.

V and J are TRBV28 and TRBJ2-3; 10 bases line up with TRBD2. Germline loops: CDR1 MDHEN, CDR2 SYDVKM. The CDR3 runs to 15 residues. Losses at the gene ends were 6 bases for V and 4 bases for J; bases not matched to a gene: 7. CDR3 in DNA: TGTGCCAGCAGCTCCTCGGGACTAGCGCCAGATACGCAGTATTTT. Its translation is CASSSSGLAPDTQYF.